One and the same sample provided the 8 T cell receptor beta chains below, sequenced in a study of T cell responses to AZD1222 COVID-19 vaccine. Profiling relied on immunoSEQ multiplex PCR, and the TCRdb table lists in-frame clones only, not all of them. The sample includes 78,000 or so clones, around 82% seen only once; the top ten take roughly 50%. This specimen was peripheral blood, taken 28 days after the second AZD1222 dose. These receptors were obtained from an adult who received the AZD1222 COVID-19 vaccine.

This clone has just a few counts. The chain uses TRBV28 and TRBJ2-7; a weak D match, TRBD1 (6 bases). The germline gives CDR1 MDHEN, CDR2 SYDVKM. Between the trimmed V and J ends, which lost 5 bases and 5 bases, there was a span of 7 bases. The CDR3 is made up of 11 amino acids. The CDR3, as DNA: TGTGCCAGCAGTGGGGGCGACGAGCAGTACTTC. Translation: CASSGGDEQYF.

This clone was seen a single time. V usage is TRBV25-1 and J usage is TRBJ2-2; the D is unclear. The germline CDR1 and CDR2 sequences are MGHDK and SYGVNS. This CDR3 is 14 amino acids long. Trimming removed 4 bases from V and 5 bases from J, with 11 bases in between. The CDR3 DNA reads TGTGCCAGCAGTGGCCCTCTGGGGACCGGGGAGCTGTTTTTT. Translating it yields CASSGPLGTGELFF. Complete variable domain (other parts from reference TRBV25-1 and TRBJ2-2): EADIYQTPRYLVIGTGKKITLECSQTMGHDKMYWYQQDPGMELHLIHYSYGVNSTEKGDLSSESTVSRIRTEHFPLTLESARPSHTSQYLCASSGPLGTGELFFGEGSRLTVL.

This chain connects TRBV3-1 (or the pseudogene TRBV3-2) to TRBJ1-1; D unresolved. The germline V and J ends were trimmed by 0 bases and 9 bases, with 8 bases remaining between them. The length of the CDR3 is 12 residues. Per the germline V gene, CDR1 is LGHDT and CDR2 is YNNKEL (reference sequence). The CDR3 here is CASSQDVRKAFF. The CDR3 coding sequence is TGTGCCAGCAGCCAAGATGTCAGAAAAGCTTTCTTT.

This clone appeared once. The chain recombines TRBV7-8 with TRBJ1-4; D gene unclear. This CDR3 has 14 amino acids. Germline loops: CDR1 SGHVS, CDR2 FQNEAQ. Trimming took off 1 base at V and 5 bases at J, with 8 bases between the two ends. CDR3 nucleotides: TGTGCCAGCAGCTTAGGGCAGCTAAATGAAAAACTGTTTTTT. Translated, it gives CASSLGQLNEKLFF.

The rearrangement uses TRBV12-3 or TRBV12-4 and TRBJ1-2; D gene unclear. Trimming removed 8 bases at V and 8 bases at J, with 18 bases between. The CDR3 extends over 13 amino acids. CDR3 in amino acids: CASDYSHSGGYTF. The CDR3, as DNA: TGTGCCAGCGATTACTCTCACAGTGGGGGCTACACCTTC.

The genes are TRBV9 and TRBJ1-1, with TRBD1 matching 11 bases. The CDR3 runs 16 residues. Germline V gene data show CDR1 as SGDLS and CDR2 as YYNGEE. V shed 2 bases and J 3 bases; nucleotides not matched to a gene: 6. The DNA of the CDR3 is TGTGCCAGCAGCGTCCGGGACAGGGGGTCCTACACTGAAGCTTTCTTT. Residues: CASSVRDRGSYTEAFF.

The CDR3 DNA reads TGTGCCAGCAGCAAAGCGCTTAGGGGGAACACTGAAGCTTTCTTT. Residues: CASSKALRGNTEAFF. The chain employs TRBV21-1 and TRBJ1-1; the table's D call, TRBD1, has no DNA check behind it. TRBV21-1 is shown as a pseudogene. CDR3 length equals 15 residues.

This rearrangement joins TRBV10-3 to TRBJ2-1, with D possibly being TRBD2 (6 bases). Deletions cut 3 bases from V and 8 bases from J, with 17 bases between. The length of the CDR3 is 15 residues. The germline V gene encodes CDR1 ENHRY and CDR2 SYGVKD. The CDR3 region is CAISEWAGSGYEQFF. DNA of the CDR3: TGTGCCATCAGTGAATGGGCGGGGTCGGGCTATGAGCAGTTCTTC.